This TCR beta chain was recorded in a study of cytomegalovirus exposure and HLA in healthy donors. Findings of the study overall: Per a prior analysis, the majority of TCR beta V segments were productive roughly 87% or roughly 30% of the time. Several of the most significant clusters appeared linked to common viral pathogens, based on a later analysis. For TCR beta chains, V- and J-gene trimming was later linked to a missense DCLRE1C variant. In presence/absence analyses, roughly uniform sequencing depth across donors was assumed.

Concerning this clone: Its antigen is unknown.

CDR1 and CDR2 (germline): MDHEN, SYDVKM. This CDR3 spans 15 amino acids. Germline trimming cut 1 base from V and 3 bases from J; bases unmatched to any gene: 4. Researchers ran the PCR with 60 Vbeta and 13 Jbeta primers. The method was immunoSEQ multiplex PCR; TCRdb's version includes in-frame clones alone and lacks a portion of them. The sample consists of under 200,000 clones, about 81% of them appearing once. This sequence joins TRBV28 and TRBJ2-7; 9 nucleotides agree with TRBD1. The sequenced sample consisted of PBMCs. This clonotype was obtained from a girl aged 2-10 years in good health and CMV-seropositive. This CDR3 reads CASSLSRTGDYEQYF. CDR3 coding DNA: TGTGCCAGCAGTTTATCCCGGACAGGGGACTACGAGCAGTACTTC.